This T cell receptor beta chain is from a study of patients and donors after allogeneic stem cell transplantation. CDR3 size: 14 residues. Deletions cut 3 bases from V and 4 bases from J, with 14 bases between. Germline values: CDR1 DFQATT, CDR2 SNEGSKA (reference sequence). Each CDR3 protein gets one entry after TCRdb re-called the RT-PCR reads with MiXCR. This table has about 960,000 distinct CDR3 sequences, roughly 18% appearing once. V gene TRBV20-1 combines with J gene TRBJ2-3; D may correspond to TRBD1 or TRBD2 (7 bases each). Specimen: blood, either unsorted or a sorted T cell fraction (not recorded which). This clonotype originated in a human donor who was either an allogeneic HSCT recipient or a stem cell or donor lymphocyte infusion donor (not recorded which). It is not recorded whose cells these are; they may come from a transplant donor. CDR3 in DNA: TGCAGTGCTAGGCTCAGGGGGAGGGCAGATACGCAGTATTTT. Translated: CSARLRGRADTQYF.